The 31 T cell receptor beta chains below were found in one sample sequenced in a study of T cells in Graves' hyperthyroidism and ophthalmopathy. Amplified regions were TCR beta CDR3 sequences from RNA transcripts. The TCR CDR3 was amplified in a first-round RT-PCR using the HTBI primer set. TCRdb redid the calling of the multiplex PCR reads with MiXCR, one entry per CDR3 protein. This table has around 300,000 distinct CDR3 sequences, roughly 15% appearing once. The sample taken for sequencing was blood. These receptors were taken from a woman between 40 and 55 years old with Graves' ophthalmopathy.

This clonotype has at least ten counts. The chain is built from TRBV12-3 or TRBV12-4 and TRBJ2-1; TRBD2 is a possible D gene (6 bases). Deletions cut 3 bases from V and 12 bases from J, with 18 bases between. The CDR3 is 14 amino acids. This chain's CDR3 is CASSFRVAGKGQFF. The CDR3 DNA sequence: TGTGCCAGCAGTTTCCGGGTGGCGGGAAAGGGGCAGTTCTTC.

In this sample, this clonotype turned up many times. The chain recombines TRBV12-3 or TRBV12-4 with TRBJ2-5, with D perhaps TRBD2 (5 bases). V dropped 7 bases and J dropped 4 bases, with 16 bases sitting between them. The CDR3 extends over 14 amino acids. The CDR3 here is CASTPGRELETQYF. CDR3 nucleotides: TGTGCCAGCACTCCTGGAAGGGAGCTAGAGACCCAGTACTTC.

This clonotype was recorded at least ten times. The rearrangement uses TRBV19 and TRBJ1-2, with D maybe TRBD1 (5 bases). V gave up 7 bases and J gave up 1 base, with 16 bases separating them. From germline, CDR1 is LNHDA and CDR2 SQIVND (reference sequence). This CDR3 has 15 residues. Here the CDR3 DNA reads TGTGCCAGTATTCCGGGGCAGCTCGTTAACTATGGCTACACCTTC. It codes for CASIPGQLVNYGYTF.

This clonotype was observed a few times. The rearrangement links TRBV10-1 to TRBJ1-1; D unclear. The CDR3 consists of 14 residues. Germline CDR1 is WNHNN and CDR2 is SYGVQD (reference sequence). The ends were cut back, 0 bases at V and 4 bases at J, with 9 bases in the middle. The CDR3 protein is CASSESRVFTEAFF. The CDR3 bases are TGCGCCAGCAGTGAGTCTCGGGTTTTCACTGAAGCTTTCTTT.

This clonotype was observed many times. V and J are TRBV11-1 and TRBJ2-3; 14 bases map to TRBD2. This CDR3 region has 16 residues. Germline lookup yields CDR1 SGHAT and CDR2 FQDESV (reference sequence). V lost 5 bases and J lost 4; bases outside the gene matches: 5. The CDR3 DNA reads TGTGCCAGCAGCGTGCCGGGACTAGCGGGAGCAGATACGCAGTATTTT. Protein: CASSVPGLAGADTQYF. The complete variable domain, with remaining parts taken from reference TRBV11-1 and TRBJ2-3, reads EAEVAQSPRYKITEKSQAVAFWCDPISGHATLYWYRQILGQGPELLVQFQDESVVDDSQLPKDRFSAERLKGVDSTLKIQPAELGDSAMYLCASSVPGLAGADTQYFGPGTRLTVL.

The chain has TRBV3-1 and TRBJ2-2; tentatively, D is TRBD2 (6 bases). The germline V gene has CDR1 LGHDT and CDR2 YNNKEL (reference sequence). Between the trimmed V and J ends, which lost 1 base and 4 bases, there was a span of 10 bases. This CDR3 is built from 15 residues. The CDR3: CASSQVPGVTGELFF. CDR3 DNA: TGTGCCAGCAGCCAAGTTCCGGGAGTCACCGGGGAGCTGTTTTTT.

This clonotype occurred a few times. This rearrangement joins TRBV5-1 to TRBJ1-3, with TRBD1 identical over 9 bases. This CDR3 is built from 17 residues. Germline CDR1 is SGHRS and CDR2 is YFSETQ. Trimming took 5 bases from V and 0 from J; bases not matched to a gene: 9. CDR3 nucleotide sequence: TGCGCCAGCAGTACCGGGACAGGGATGCTCTCTGGAAACACCATATATTTT. Its translation: CASSTGTGMLSGNTIYF.

A remark on this clonotype: A read error may account for a junction end that differs from germline. This sequence joins TRBV5-1 and TRBJ1-2; 8 bases align to TRBD1. CDR3 size: 15 residues. The V gene's germline CDR1 is SGHRS and CDR2 YFSETQ. The CDR3 protein is CASSLSGGANYDYTF. The CDR3 nucleotides are TGCGCCAGCAGCTTGTCAGGGGGCGCGAACTATGACTACACCTTC.

This clonotype has a count of ten or more. The chain joins TRBV12-3 or TRBV12-4 to TRBJ1-2; tentatively, D is TRBD1 (6 bases). This CDR3 spans 14 amino acids. V was clipped by 5 bases and J by 9 bases, with 19 bases between them. The CDR3 is CASSLGTPGTSYTF. CDR3 in DNA: TGTGCCAGCAGTCTAGGGACACCTGGAACCAGCTACACCTTC.

The table lists this clonotype with many counts. The genes are TRBV28 and TRBJ2-1; tentatively, D is TRBD1 (5 bases). Germline CDR1 MDHEN, CDR2 SYDVKM. Between the trimmed V and J ends, which lost 3 bases and 5 bases, there was a span of 11 bases. The CDR3 has 14 amino acids. The CDR3, as DNA: TGTGCCAGCAGTTTTGGGGCTTCACACAATGAGCAGTTCTTC. It codes for CASSFGASHNEQFF. The full variable domain, its missing parts supplied by reference TRBV28 and TRBJ2-1, is DVKVTQSSRYLVKRTGEKVFLECVQDMDHENMFWYRQDPGLGLRLIYFSYDVKMKEKGDIPEGYSVSREKKERFSLILESASTNQTSMYLCASSFGASHNEQFFGPGTRLTVL.

The sample holds one count of this clonotype. V and J are TRBV20-1 and TRBJ1-1, with TRBD1 matching over 10 bases. Germline V gene lookup returns CDR1 DFQATT and CDR2 SNEGSKA (reference sequence). This CDR3 spans 14 amino acids. J was trimmed by 4 bases and V by 5 bases; bases with no gene match: 7. The CDR3: CSADPGQGRTEAFF. The CDR3 DNA reads TGCAGTGCTGACCCGGGACAGGGGCGCACTGAAGCTTTCTTT.

This clonotype was counted ten times or more. The chain recombines TRBV27 with TRBJ1-2; TRBD1 matches 8 bases. Germline CDR1 MNHEY, CDR2 SMNVEV (reference sequence). With 6 bases clipped from V and 0 bases from J, the junction kept 3 bases outside the gene matches. This CDR3 has 14 residues. The CDR3, as DNA: TGTGCCAGCAGGGCAGGGGGCTCTAACTATGGCTACACCTTC. It codes for CASRAGGSNYGYTF.

For this clonotype: A read error may be the cause here, since a much bigger clone is one base away. The rearrangement uses TRBV2 and TRBJ2-7, with TRBD1 identical over 10 bases. CDR3 length equals 15 residues. The germline V gene encodes CDR1 SNHLY and CDR2 FYNNEI. CDR3 sequence (DNA): TGTACCAGCACTTCTACCCAGACAGGGGGCGGCGAGCAGTACTTC. It is translated as CTSTSTQTGGGEQYF.

The sample holds a few counts of this clonotype. The chain is built from TRBV30 and TRBJ2-3; the match to TRBD2 covers 8 bases. There are 13 residues in the CDR3. CDR1 and CDR2 from the germline V gene are GTSNPN and SVGIG (reference sequence). J lost 5 bases, V lost 4 bases, and 5 bases had no gene match. The CDR3 sequence is CAWTGGRGDTQYF. The CDR3 DNA reads TGTGCCTGGACGGGAGGGCGGGGAGATACGCAGTATTTT. Together with reference TRBV30 and TRBJ2-3, the CDR3 gives the full variable domain: SQTIHQWPATLVQPVGSPLSLECTVEGTSNPNLYWYRQAAGRGLQLLFYSVGIGQISSEVPQNLSASRPQDRQFILSSKKLLLSDSGFYLCAWTGGRGDTQYFGPGTRLTVL.

Many counts were recorded for this clonotype. The rearrangement uses TRBV28 and TRBJ2-5, with 13 bases fitting TRBD2. The CDR3 sequence is 15 residues long. V lost 7 bases, J lost 5 bases, and 7 bases stayed unmatched. Germline values: CDR1 MDHEN, CDR2 SYDVKM. As DNA, the CDR3 is TGTGCCAGCACCACTACTAGCGGGGGGGCGGAGACCCAGTACTTC. Translating gives CASTTTSGGAETQYF. The whole variable domain, remainder taken from reference TRBV28 and TRBJ2-5, is DVKVTQSSRYLVKRTGEKVFLECVQDMDHENMFWYRQDPGLGLRLIYFSYDVKMKEKGDIPEGYSVSREKKERFSLILESASTNQTSMYLCASTTTSGGAETQYFGPGTRLLVL.

This clonotype has a count of ten or more. The chain recombines TRBV7-9 with TRBJ2-1; D is tentatively TRBD1 or TRBD2 (5 bases each). This CDR3 contains 14 residues. The germline V gene has CDR1 SEHNR and CDR2 FQNEAQ (reference sequence). The V gene lost 10 bases and the J gene lost 2 bases, with 15 bases spanning the gap. This CDR3 reads CAMGQWDPYNEQFF. The CDR3 coding sequence is TGTGCCATGGGCCAGTGGGACCCCTACAATGAGCAGTTCTTC.

This clonotype was picked up many times. The chain uses TRBV2 and TRBJ1-3; D unclear. Germline CDR1 and CDR2: SNHLY and FYNNEI. The V end was cut by 0 bases, the J end by 3 bases, with 9 bases between. This CDR3 is built from 15 residues. CDR3 sequence reads: CASSEARSYGNTIYF. DNA for the CDR3: TGTGCCAGCAGTGAAGCGCGGAGTTATGGAAACACCATATATTTT.

This clonotype was found many times. V gene TRBV6-1 combines with J gene TRBJ2-1, with TRBD2 identical over 10 bases. Germline lookup yields CDR1 MNHNS and CDR2 SASEGT. V trimming: 4 bases; J trimming: 9 bases; junction bases outside the gene matches: 9. This CDR3 has 15 amino acids. CDR3 nucleotides: TGTGCCAGCAGTGCGTCTAGCGGGGGTCCGGGTGAGCAGTTCTTC. Residues: CASSASSGGPGEQFF.

The J gene is TRBJ2-2, the V gene TRBV10-1; possibly TRBD1 or TRBD2 for D (5 bases each). Germline V gene sequence: CDR1 WNHNN, CDR2 SYGVQD (reference sequence). The CDR3 runs to 16 residues. V was trimmed by 0 bases and J by 2 bases, leaving 10 bases between them. The CDR3 DNA follows: TGCGCCAGCAGTGAGTCGGTCGGGGCCAACACCGGGGAGCTGTTTTTT. Translation: CASSESVGANTGELFF.

Many counts were recorded for this clonotype. The genes are TRBV2 and TRBJ2-2; D is ambiguous. The CDR3 has 13 residues. Per the germline V gene, CDR1 is SNHLY and CDR2 is FYNNEI. V was pared by 7 bases and J by 2 bases, with 8 bases between. The CDR3 is CASTTANTGELFF. DNA of the CDR3: TGTGCCAGCACTACGGCTAACACCGGGGAGCTGTTTTTT.

This clonotype occurred many times. V and J are TRBV6-4 and TRBJ1-5, with a weak D call TRBD1 (6 bases). CDR1 and CDR2 from the germline V gene are MRHNA and SNTAGT. The CDR3 contains 14 residues. V dropped 4 bases and J dropped 2 bases, with 9 bases sitting between them. For the CDR3, the DNA is TGTGCCAGCAGTGTAGAGGGGGGCAATCAGCCCCAGCATTTT. Translating gives CASSVEGGNQPQHF.

Comment on this clonotype: Since the CDR3 does not end with the conserved phenylalanine or tryptophan, this likely comes from a read error. The chain links TRBV2 to TRBJ2-7; D remains ambiguous. Deletions cut 6 bases from V and 4 bases from J, with 10 bases between. CDR3 length: 12 amino acids. CDR1 and CDR2 from the germline V gene are SNHLY and FYNNEI. The CDR3 spells CASRSGGYEQYL. CDR3 DNA sequence: TGTGCCAGCAGGTCGGGCGGTTACGAGCAGTACCTC.

This clonotype was seen many times. The chain combines TRBV24-1 with TRBJ1-1; no clear D gene. The CDR3 has 17 residues. Germline CDR1 is KGHDR and CDR2 is SFDVKD. Trimming took off 3 bases at V and 1 base at J, with 17 bases between the two ends. The CDR3 bases are TGTGCCACCAGTGATCAGATAAGGGCCAGGCAGAACACTGAAGCTTTCTTT. Amino acid sequence: CATSDQIRARQNTEAFF.

Ten or more counts support this clonotype. The chain couples TRBV2 to TRBJ1-5; D remains ambiguous. The CDR3 covers 14 residues. The V and J ends lost 4 bases and 4 bases respectively, with 11 bases between them. Germline CDR1 reads SNHLY; CDR2 reads FYNNEI. Written as DNA, the CDR3 is TGTGCCAGCAGTGCTCAGGCCGGGAATCAGCCCCAGCATTTT. It is translated as CASSAQAGNQPQHF. The full variable domain, completed using reference TRBV2 and TRBJ1-5, is EPEVTQTPSHQVTQMGQEVILRCVPISNHLYFYWYRQILGQKVEFLVSFYNNEISEKSEIFDDQFSVERPDGSNFTLKIRSTKLEDSAMYFCASSAQAGNQPQHFGDGTRLSIL.

This clonotype was found many times. The gene calls are TRBV11-2 and TRBJ2-1; no definite D call. Trimming cost V 3 bases and J 7 bases, with 13 bases left between them. Germline lookup yields CDR1 SGHAT and CDR2 FQNNGV. The CDR3 has 14 amino acids. CDR3 residues: CASSFLQPRNEQFF. The CDR3 DNA follows: TGTGCCAGCAGCTTTCTGCAGCCGAGGAATGAGCAGTTCTTC.

Ten or more counts support this clonotype. This chain connects TRBV7-9 to TRBJ2-2; D possibly corresponds to TRBD1 (7 bases). Germline lookup yields CDR1 SEHNR and CDR2 FQNEAQ (reference sequence). Trimming took 2 bases from V and 6 from J, leaving 16 bases between them. The CDR3 has 16 amino acids. This chain's CDR3 is CASSLTPTGEAGELFF. CDR3 coding DNA: TGTGCCAGCAGCTTAACCCCCACAGGGGAGGCCGGGGAGCTGTTTTTT.

There are many counts of this clonotype. V is TRBV2 and J is TRBJ1-4, with D uncertain. Deletions cut 6 bases from V and 7 bases from J, with 9 bases between. CDR1 is SNHLY, CDR2 FYNNEI, per germline. The CDR3 is 12 residues long. The CDR3 DNA is TGTGCCAGCAGCCTTAAGGTTGAAAAACTGTTTTTT. This gives the protein CASSLKVEKLFF. Based on the CDR3 plus reference TRBV2 and TRBJ1-4, the full variable domain is EPEVTQTPSHQVTQMGQEVILRCVPISNHLYFYWYRQILGQKVEFLVSFYNNEISEKSEIFDDQFSVERPDGSNFTLKIRSTKLEDSAMYFCASSLKVEKLFFGSGTQLSVL.

The chain joins TRBV9 to TRBJ2-7; 7 nucleotides match TRBD2. With V trimmed by 0 bases and J by 0 bases, 3 bases remained unmatched. The CDR3 runs 15 residues. The germline V gene encodes CDR1 SGDLS and CDR2 YYNGEE. The CDR3 loop is CASSVESGASYEQYF. The CDR3 bases are TGTGCCAGCAGCGTAGAAAGCGGGGCCTCCTACGAGCAGTACTTC.

Ten or more counts support this clonotype. The chain employs TRBV27 and TRBJ2-1; D not certain. Trimming shortened V by 6 bases and J by 6 bases, and 18 bases separated the two germline ends. The CDR3 length is 15 residues. CDR1 is MNHEY and CDR2 is SMNVEV in the germline V gene (reference sequence). The CDR3 region has the DNA TGTGCCAGCAGCCACGCCGGGCTCTACCCCAATGAGCAGTTCTTC. Its translation: CASSHAGLYPNEQFF.

This clonotype was seen only once. The CDR3 here is CASSDLRRETQYF. The CDR3 DNA follows: TGTGCCAGCTCCGACCTAAGAAGAGAGACCCAGTACTTC. The chain recombines TRBV18 with TRBJ2-5; unclear D gene. Deletions cut 6 bases from V and 4 bases from J, with 12 bases between. CDR3 length equals 13 residues. CDR1 and CDR2 (germline): KGHSH, LQKENI.

This clonotype appeared many times. The chain couples TRBV7-9 to TRBJ1-3, with D perhaps TRBD1 (5 bases). The CDR3 totals 15 residues. V was trimmed by 2 bases and J by 8 bases, leaving 16 bases between them. Germline V gene sequence: CDR1 SEHNR, CDR2 FQNEAQ (reference sequence). The CDR3 loop reads CASSLRPGRRDTIYF. The CDR3 nucleotides read TGTGCCAGCAGCTTACGGCCAGGGAGGAGAGACACCATATATTTT.